These 19 T cell receptor beta chains came from one sample sequenced in a study of blood T cell repertoires in COVID-19. Sequenced by immunoSEQ multiplex PCR; TCRdb stores in-frame clones only, minus some. The sample yields 6,400 or so clones, about 88% seen once. The sample consisted of peripheral blood. The receptors stem from a human donor in a cohort sampled during active COVID-19. The donor label of this sample is uncertain.

The chain has TRBV15 and TRBJ2-6; D call uncertain. The length of the CDR3 is 16 residues. The germline V gene encodes CDR1 LNHNV and CDR2 YYDKDF (reference sequence). Trimming shortened V by 0 bases and J by 1 base, and 7 bases separated the two germline ends. In DNA, the CDR3 is TGTGCCACCAGCAGAGAGGGCCTTTCTGGGGCCAACGTCCTGACTTTC. Translated: CATSREGLSGANVLTF.

The chain combines TRBV19 with TRBJ1-1; D perhaps matches TRBD1 (5 bases). Germline CDR1 is LNHDA and CDR2 is SQIVND (reference sequence). The CDR3 has 15 residues. Trimming stripped 6 bases from V and 1 base from J, with 15 bases between. The CDR3 here is CASSQSRVGNTEAFF. CDR3 DNA: TGTGCCAGTAGCCAGAGCAGGGTGGGGAACACTGAAGCTTTCTTT.

This chain links TRBV6-1 with TRBJ1-5, with D perhaps TRBD1 (5 bases). CDR3 size: 16 residues. Germline values: CDR1 MNHNS, CDR2 SASEGT. V lost 0 bases and J 3 bases, leaving 12 bases between the germline ends. The CDR3 nucleotides are TGTGCCAGCAGTGAAGCGTGGGGAGGGACCAATCAGCCCCAGCATTTT. Translated: CASSEAWGGTNQPQHF.

The chain links TRBV29-1 to TRBJ1-2, with 7 bases lining up with TRBD1. In germline, CDR1 is SQVTM, CDR2 ANQGSEA. The CDR3 totals 13 residues. With V trimmed by 4 bases and J by 0 bases, 2 bases remained unmatched. The chain's CDR3 is CSVVDRTNYGYTF. CDR3 DNA: TGCAGCGTTGTGGACAGGACTAACTATGGCTACACCTTC.

The chain links TRBV5-1 to TRBJ1-1; TRBD1 might be the D (5 bases). The V end was cut by 1 base, the J end by 1 base, with 11 bases between. Germline V CDR1 and CDR2: SGHRS, YFSETQ. This CDR3 is built from 15 residues. DNA of the CDR3: TGCGCCAGCAGCTTGTCGGGGGTAGGGAACACTGAAGCTTTCTTT. Amino acid sequence: CASSLSGVGNTEAFF.

This sequence joins TRBV5-4 and TRBJ1-6; 7 nucleotides match TRBD1. V was clipped by 3 bases and J by 8 bases; unmatched bases: 5. Germline V lookup: CDR1 SGHNT, CDR2 YYREEE (reference sequence). The CDR3 sequence is 14 residues long. The CDR3 DNA sequence: TGTGCCAGCAGCTCCAACAGGGGTGATTCACCCCTCCACTTT. Its translation is CASSSNRGDSPLHF.

This chain uses TRBV5-8 with TRBJ2-1, with a possible D match to TRBD2 (7 bases). CDR3 length: 15 residues. V dropped 4 bases and J dropped 3 bases, with 14 bases sitting between them. The germline V gene has CDR1 SGHTS and CDR2 YDEGEE. The chain's CDR3 is CASSLRGALYNEQFF. CDR3 coding DNA: TGTGCCAGCAGCCTACGGGGGGCTCTCTACAATGAGCAGTTCTTC.

The CDR3 DNA is TGTGCCAGCAGCCTGGCGGTCAGGGCCTCGGCCCAGCATTTT. This sequence encodes CASSLAVRASAQHF. The rearrangement uses TRBV5-8 and TRBJ1-5; a possible D gene is TRBD1 (5 bases). The CDR3 has 14 residues. The V end lost 4 bases, the J end lost 11 bases, and 19 bases lay between the germline ends. Germline lookup yields CDR1 SGHTS and CDR2 YDEGEE.

This clone came up once. The V call is TRBV5-1, the J call TRBJ1-5, with D possibly being TRBD1 (6 bases). The length of the CDR3 is 14 residues. Trimming stripped 0 bases from V and 5 bases from J, with 9 bases between. Germline V gene data show CDR1 as SGHRS and CDR2 as YFSETQ. The DNA for the CDR3 is TGCGCCAGCAGCTTGGACAGGGAAGATCAGCCCCAGCATTTT. Amino acids: CASSLDREDQPQHF.

The chain links TRBV6-6 to TRBJ1-5, with D perhaps TRBD1 (5 bases). The CDR3 length is 15 residues. Looked up from germline, CDR1 is MNHNY and CDR2 is SVGAGI (reference sequence). V lost 6 bases, J lost 2 bases, and 14 bases lay in between. The CDR3 bases are TGTGCCAGCAGGGCGTCGGGGGGTGGCAATCAGCCCCAGCATTTT. Residues: CASRASGGGNQPQHF.

This clone came up once. A junction boundary mismatches the germline segment, possibly from a read error. The chain recombines TRBV6-2 or TRBV6-3 with TRBJ2-7; no definite D call. The CDR3 covers 11 residues. Germline-derived CDR1 and CDR2 are MNHEY and SVGEGT. CDR3: CASSHSYEQYF. CDR3 DNA sequence: TGTGCCAGCAGTCACTCCTACGAGCAGTACTTC.

The chain joins TRBV9 to TRBJ2-3; TRBD2 aligns across 12 bases. Looked up from germline, CDR1 is SGDLS and CDR2 is YYNGEE. The CDR3 length is 15 residues. With 0 bases clipped from V and 11 bases from J, the junction kept 7 bases outside the gene matches. As DNA, the CDR3 is TGTGCCAGCAGCGTAGGTCTAGCGGGAGGGCCTATGCAGTATTTT. This encodes CASSVGLAGGPMQYF.

The CDR3 is CASQRSGQGVTGELFF. CDR3 nucleotide sequence: TGCGCCAGCCAGAGGTCTGGACAGGGGGTTACCGGGGAGCTGTTTTTT. This chain connects TRBV5-1 to TRBJ2-2; TRBD1 matches at 10 bases. The CDR3 extends over 16 amino acids. Per the germline V gene, CDR1 is SGHRS and CDR2 is YFSETQ. V lost 7 bases and J lost 5; bases outside the gene matches: 11.

The count of this clone is one. CDR3 residues: CSASGTEDEKLFF. The CDR3 DNA is TGCAGCGCCTCCGGGACAGAAGACGAAAAACTGTTTTTT. The chain joins TRBV29-1 to TRBJ1-4; 7 bases are shared with TRBD1. Germline trimming cut 7 bases from V and 8 bases from J; bases unmatched to any gene: 10. The CDR3 has 13 amino acids. Germline V gives CDR1 SQVTM, CDR2 ANQGSEA.

CDR3 sequence: CASSDRGAGNEKLFF. The CDR3 DNA follows: TGTGCCAGCAGTGACCGGGGGGCCGGTAATGAAAAACTGTTTTTT. The chain employs TRBV25-1 and TRBJ1-4; D is possibly TRBD1 (6 bases). The V and J ends lost 3 bases and 4 bases respectively, with 12 bases between them. CDR1 MGHDK and CDR2 SYGVNS come from the germline V gene. This CDR3 is 15 amino acids long. Full variable domain (outside the CDR3, taken from reference TRBV25-1 and TRBJ1-4): EADIYQTPRYLVIGTGKKITLECSQTMGHDKMYWYQQDPGMELHLIHYSYGVNSTEKGDLSSESTVSRIRTEHFPLTLESARPSHTSQYLCASSDRGAGNEKLFFGSGTQLSVL.

This clone is a singleton in its sample. The V call is TRBV5-6, the J call TRBJ1-2; 8 nucleotides align to TRBD1. The V gene's germline CDR1 is SGHDT and CDR2 YYEEEE. Trimming at V came to 0 bases and at J to 0 bases, leaving 1 base not matched to a gene. This CDR3 contains 15 residues. The CDR3 sequence is CASSLAGGANYGYTF. CDR3 DNA sequence: TGTGCCAGCAGCTTGGCAGGGGGCGCTAACTATGGCTACACCTTC.

The V gene is TRBV21-1, the J gene TRBJ2-5; the table calls TRBD1, which could not be checked here. TRBV21-1 is a pseudogene locus. The CDR3 is made up of 18 amino acids. CDR3 region: CASSMTGTHKPDQETQYF. CDR3 nucleotide sequence: TGTGCCAGCAGCATGACCGGGACACACAAGCCGGACCAAGAGACCCAGTACTTC.

This chain links TRBV5-1 with TRBJ2-7; 7 positions match TRBD1. This CDR3 comprises 14 residues. The ends lost 4 bases at V and 4 bases at J; junction bases unmatched: 8. Germline V gene data show CDR1 as SGHRS and CDR2 as YFSETQ. This CDR3 is CASSVGTVLYEQYF. In DNA form, the CDR3 reads TGCGCCAGCAGCGTCGGGACAGTATTATACGAGCAGTACTTC.

This clone was picked up one time. The chain couples TRBV18 to TRBJ2-2, with 7 bases fitting TRBD1. Per the germline V gene, CDR1 is KGHSH and CDR2 is LQKENI. CDR3 size: 16 residues. Trimming at V came to 5 bases and at J to 2 bases, leaving 8 bases not matched to a gene. CDR3 amino acids: CASSWGQPINTGELFF. In DNA form, the CDR3 reads TGTGCCAGCTCATGGGGACAGCCGATTAACACCGGGGAGCTGTTTTTT.